This T cell receptor beta chain emerged from a study of T cell responses to AZD1222 COVID-19 vaccine. Sequencing was performed with immunoSEQ multiplex PCR; in TCRdb, only in-frame clones are kept and a portion is missing. The sample contains around 150,000 clones, around nine tenths of which appear only once. Study findings and constraints: Recipients of AZD1222 seropositive at baseline numbered only six or seven.

Losses at the gene ends were 6 bases for V and 4 bases for J; bases not matched to a gene: 11. The CDR3 consists of 16 residues. The germline gives CDR1 LNHDA, CDR2 SQIVND (reference sequence). On this clone: The antigen remains unidentified.

The TCR sequence derives from an adult in good health. The rearrangement uses TRBV19 and TRBJ1-1; 10 bases line up with TRBD1. The sequencing here drew on peripheral blood, taken on day 0 of AZD1222 vaccination. In nucleotides, the CDR3 is TGTGCCAGTAGGAGGACAGGGGGTGGGGGAAGCACTGAAGCTTTCTTT. Residues: CASRRTGGGGSTEAFF.